The 22 T cell receptor beta chains reported below all come from one sample, sequenced in a study of T cell repertoires in cytomegalovirus infection. Their recognized antigens are unknown. TCRdb re-derived calls from the reads in MiXCR, one entry per CDR3 protein. The table lists some 920,000 distinct CDR3 sequences, about a third of them singletons. Sequenced here: cultured CD8+ T cells from PBMCs, sampled from culture after CMV antigen stimulation. The receptor set was obtained from a human donor in good health (CMV status not recorded). Some clones in this sample may be carry-over from other donors' samples.

To note about this clonotype: Relative to the germline gene, one junction end is altered; a read error may explain this. The gene calls are TRBV5-1 and TRBJ1-4; possibly TRBD1 for D (5 bases). Germline CDR1 and CDR2: SGHRS and YFSETQ. The CDR3 totals 15 residues. The CDR3 coding sequence is TGTGCCAGCAGCGTGGCCGGGACCCGAGGAGAAAAACTGTTTTTT. Translating gives CASSVAGTRGEKLFF.

The chain uses TRBV10-2 and TRBJ2-5; no definite D call. V was cut by 1 base and J by 4 bases, with 16 bases left in between. Looked up from germline, CDR1 is WSHSY and CDR2 is SAAADI. This CDR3 region has 16 residues. CDR3 region: CASSEWSILGLETQYF. In DNA, the CDR3 is TGCGCCAGCAGTGAGTGGTCCATCCTCGGGTTAGAGACCCAGTACTTC.

The chain joins TRBV7-6 to TRBJ2-5; a possible D gene is TRBD1 (5 bases). The CDR3 has 15 residues. Germline V gene data show CDR1 as SGHVS and CDR2 as FNYEAQ. The V gene lost 5 bases and the J gene lost 0 bases, with 13 bases spanning the gap. CDR3 DNA sequence: TGTGCCAGCAGCAACACAGGTACCGACCAAGAGACCCAGTACTTC. It specifies CASSNTGTDQETQYF.

This clonotype was observed many times. This sequence joins TRBV27 and TRBJ2-5; 12 positions match TRBD2. The CDR3 runs to 17 residues. CDR1 and CDR2 (germline): MNHEY, SMNVEV (reference sequence). Germline trimming cut 5 bases from V and 3 bases from J; bases unmatched to any gene: 10. CDR3 in amino acids: CASSNPLAGGQKETQYF. The CDR3 bases are TGTGCCAGCAGTAATCCGCTAGCGGGGGGGCAAAAAGAGACCCAGTACTTC.

This clonotype was observed at least ten times. CDR3 sequence (DNA): TGTGCCAGCACCCCGGGGACAGGGCCCTATGAAGCTTTCTTT. Translated: CASTPGTGPYEAFF. J is TRBJ1-1 and V is TRBV25-1, with 9 bases identical to TRBD1. Losses at the gene ends were 7 bases for V and 7 bases for J; bases not matched to a gene: 10. The germline V gene encodes CDR1 MGHDK and CDR2 SYGVNS. The CDR3 is 14 residues long.

V gene TRBV6-6 combines with J gene TRBJ1-2, with 7 bases that match TRBD1. The CDR3 spans 17 residues. V dropped 0 bases and J dropped 2; count of bases not matched to a gene: 9. Germline CDR1 MNHNY, CDR2 SVGAGI (reference sequence). The CDR3 is CASSYSKITGENYGYTF. CDR3 nucleotide sequence: TGTGCCAGCAGTTACTCGAAGATAACAGGGGAAAACTATGGCTACACCTTC.

The J gene is TRBJ2-5, the V gene TRBV29-1; 7 bases match TRBD2. From germline, CDR1 is SQVTM and CDR2 ANQGSEA. The CDR3 is 13 residues long. J gave up 5 bases and V 7 bases, and 10 bases lay outside the gene matches. The CDR3 region is CSDIGRVEETQYF. The CDR3 DNA reads TGCAGCGACATAGGGAGGGTGGAGGAGACCCAGTACTTC.

The chain carries TRBV7-8 and TRBJ1-2; no definite D call. V lost 1 base and J lost 0, with 9 bases in between. Germline values: CDR1 SGHVS, CDR2 FQNEAQ. The CDR3 totals 15 residues. CDR3 protein: CASSLGVDPNYGYTF. The CDR3 coding sequence is TGTGCCAGCAGCTTAGGGGTCGACCCTAACTATGGCTACACCTTC.

The J gene is TRBJ2-7, the V gene TRBV20-1, with D perhaps matching TRBD2 (7 bases). V was shortened by 1 base and J by 0 bases, with 16 bases between the two germline ends. The CDR3 covers 16 residues. Germline values: CDR1 DFQATT, CDR2 SNEGSKA (reference sequence). This CDR3 is CSARGPRGLSSYEQYF. The CDR3 DNA follows: TGCAGTGCTAGAGGCCCCAGGGGACTAAGCTCCTACGAGCAGTACTTC.

This clonotype was observed a single time. A read error may be the cause here, since a much bigger clone is one base away. This chain connects TRBV7-2 to TRBJ1-5; D remains unclear. The V and J ends lost 1 base and 0 bases respectively, with 16 bases between them. The CDR3 runs to 18 residues. Germline V gene data show CDR1 as SGHTA and CDR2 as FQGNSA. CDR3 sequence: CASSLGSTGSYSNQPQHF. CDR3 coding DNA: TGTGCCAGCAGCTTAGGATCGACGGGCTCATATAGCAATCAGCCCCAGCATTTT.

The chain carries TRBV7-4 and TRBJ1-1; 9 nucleotides match TRBD1. The CDR3 runs 17 residues. V shed 5 bases and J 3 bases; nucleotides not matched to a gene: 13. CDR1 and CDR2 from the germline V gene are SGHVT and SQSDAQ. The DNA for the CDR3 is TGTGCCAGCAGCCCCCCGGGACAGGGCCGCCTGGACACTGAAGCTTTCTTT. Amino acid sequence: CASSPPGQGRLDTEAFF.

This clonotype has a handful of counts. The V gene is TRBV23-1, the J gene TRBJ2-3, with D perhaps matching TRBD2 (6 bases). TRBV23-1 belongs to the ORF category, with a function that is uncertain. Trimming took off 0 bases at V and 4 bases at J, with 17 bases between the two ends. This CDR3 has 17 residues. CDR3 sequence (DNA): TGCGCCAGCAGTCAATCGGTAGTTGGGGGGAGCGCAGATACGCAGTATTTT. Protein sequence: CASSQSVVGGSADTQYF.

This clonotype showed up just a few times. The chain recombines TRBV7-3 with TRBJ2-1, with TRBD2 matching 8 bases. The junction had 5 bases not matched to a gene; V was cut back by 3 bases and J by 4 bases. Germline V gene data show CDR1 as SGHTA and CDR2 as FQGTGA. CDR3 length equals 15 residues. The CDR3 region has the DNA TGTGCCAGCAGCTTCGCGGGGGGAGGGTACAATGAGCAGTTCTTC. Translated: CASSFAGGGYNEQFF.

This clonotype was detected only a few times. The rearrangement links TRBV12-3 or TRBV12-4 to TRBJ2-7; no definite D call. Trimming stripped 1 base from V and 6 bases from J, with 10 bases between. The CDR3 is 13 residues long. The chain's CDR3 is CASSLGPGAEQYF. DNA of the CDR3: TGTGCCAGCAGTTTAGGTCCCGGAGCCGAGCAGTACTTC.

The chain couples TRBV4-1 to TRBJ1-1; no clear D gene. Germline V lookup: CDR1 MGHRA, CDR2 YSYEKL. The V end was cut by 3 bases, the J end by 6 bases, with 17 bases between. The length of the CDR3 is 15 residues. CDR3 residues: CASSHLREFGAEAFF. The CDR3 DNA reads TGCGCCAGCAGCCATTTGCGGGAATTTGGCGCTGAAGCTTTCTTT.

This clonotype showed up many times. This chain links TRBV7-2 with TRBJ1-2; the D is unclear. The CDR3 covers 16 residues. The germline V and J ends were trimmed by 1 base and 4 bases, with 16 bases remaining between them. The germline CDR1 and CDR2 sequences are SGHTA and FQGNSA. In DNA, the CDR3 is TGTGCCAGCAGCTTAGATTTGGCAGGCGCGGCCTATGGCTACACCTTC. This sequence encodes CASSLDLAGAAYGYTF.

This clonotype appeared a single time. V is TRBV24-1 and J is TRBJ2-5; tentatively, D is TRBD2 (5 bases). Germline V gives CDR1 KGHDR, CDR2 SFDVKD. Trimming took 9 bases from V and 5 from J, leaving 15 bases between them. This CDR3 has 13 residues. The chain's CDR3 is CATAADSDETQYF. CDR3 nucleotide sequence: TGTGCCACCGCCGCGGACTCGGATGAGACCCAGTACTTC.

This chain joins TRBV7-9 and TRBJ1-1, with D unresolved. CDR3 length equals 17 residues. The V end was cut by 5 bases, the J end by 1 base, with 20 bases between. Germline V gene sequence: CDR1 SEHNR, CDR2 FQNEAQ (reference sequence). In DNA form, the CDR3 reads TGTGCCAGCAGCCATGGTTCGACCCGGGCCCCGAACACTGAAGCTTTCTTT. Protein: CASSHGSTRAPNTEAFF.

This clonotype has only one observation. The junction shows a germline mismatch at one end, possibly a read error. This chain joins TRBV7-9 and TRBJ2-7, with 11 positions matching TRBD2. CDR1 is SEHNR and CDR2 is FQNEAQ in the germline V gene (reference sequence). This CDR3 is built from 18 residues. CDR3 in DNA: TGTGCCAGCAGCCCGATCCTACTAGCGGGGGTACCGACCTACGAGCAGAACTTC. Amino acids: CASSPILLAGVPTYEQNF.

The rearrangement uses TRBV18 and TRBJ2-5, with D perhaps TRBD2 (5 bases). Germline-derived CDR1 and CDR2 are KGHSH and LQKENI. V was trimmed by 3 bases and J by 5 bases, leaving 10 bases between them. There are 13 residues in the CDR3. CDR3 loop: CASSPYGMETQYF. The CDR3 DNA follows: TGTGCCAGCTCACCTTACGGGATGGAGACCCAGTACTTC.

The V gene is TRBV15, the J gene TRBJ2-1; maybe TRBD2 (6 bases). CDR1 is LNHNV and CDR2 is YYDKDF in the germline V gene (reference sequence). The CDR3 totals 16 residues. The germline V and J ends were trimmed by 0 bases and 0 bases, with 9 bases remaining between them. The CDR3 DNA reads as TGTGCCACCAGCAGAGATCGGGGGTTCTCCTACAATGAGCAGTTCTTC. Its protein is CATSRDRGFSYNEQFF.

The chain recombines TRBV10-3 with TRBJ1-1, with D possibly TRBD1 on 5 matching bases. Trimming pared 5 bases from V and 1 base from J, leaving 11 bases between. The CDR3 contains 14 residues. The germline V gene encodes CDR1 ENHRY and CDR2 SYGVKD. The CDR3 is CAISPSGPNTEAFF. CDR3 nucleotide sequence: TGTGCCATCAGTCCCTCGGGACCGAACACTGAAGCTTTCTTT.